This T cell receptor beta chain was sequenced in a study of T-cell reconstitution after alpha-beta-depleted transplantation in children listed by TCRdb under 2016. For the study in its entirety: Using TCR repertoire profiling, the study quantitatively followed how T-cell immune reconstitution unfolded in children after TCRalphabeta/CD19-depleted allogeneic hematopoietic cell transplantation.

With regard to this clonotype: This receptor's antigen is unknown. No base quality information exists; no much larger clone differs at one position.

The library was built by means of PCR. The run used an Illumina HiSeq 2500. TCR libraries were prepared with molecular barcoding, using unique molecular identifiers to normalize TCRbeta repertoire quantification. TCRdb trimmed public reads at Q25 via fastp, called clones via MiXCR and kept in-frame beta chains. Each CDR3 protein gets just one entry, which takes the most common genes and DNA from the rows behind it. Recorded for this sample are about a million distinct CDR3 sequences; around 30% of them occurred a single time. Roughly 31% of the sample lies in the top ten. Overall results and qualifications from the work: The frequencies of hyperexpanded clones fell over the following months, and after one year, T-cell counts and TCRbeta diversity were mostly attributed to newly produced T cells. In some patients, high TCRbeta diversity at day 60 was attributed to recipient T cells and intrathymic progenitors that had survived conditioning. The apparently early alphabetaT-cell count recovery about two months after transplant was reportedly dependent on only several hundred rapidly expanded clones derived from non-depleted graft cells.

The sample's treatment or condition label is to be understood as: allogeneic hematopoietic cell transplantation with graft depleted of TCRalphabeta T cells and CD19 B cells. The children who served as transplant recipients had been given grafts of TCRalphabeta/CD19-depleted allogeneic hematopoietic cells. The specimen was PBMCs, mostly from graft donor cells, collected 360 days after TCRalphabeta/CD19-depleted stem cell transplant. This TCR came from a boy in the first two years of life who had a stem cell transplant for SCID, so the T cells may come from the graft donor.

The nucleotide sequence reads TGTGCCAGCAGCTTAGTGGGGCAAACTGAAGCTTTCTTT. It specifies CASSLVGQTEAFF. The sequence links TRBV7-9 to TRBJ1-1; 5 matching bases give a weak D call of TRBD1. The CDR3 covers 13 residues, taking in both the cysteine and the phenylalanine. Of all the DNA, just the CDR3 is kept, 39 bases in frame from base 1. Trimming removed 1 base from V and 5 bases from J, leaving 8 bases between the germline ends. CDR1 and CDR2 were assigned from the germline V gene (reference sequence) as SEHNR and FQNEAQ.